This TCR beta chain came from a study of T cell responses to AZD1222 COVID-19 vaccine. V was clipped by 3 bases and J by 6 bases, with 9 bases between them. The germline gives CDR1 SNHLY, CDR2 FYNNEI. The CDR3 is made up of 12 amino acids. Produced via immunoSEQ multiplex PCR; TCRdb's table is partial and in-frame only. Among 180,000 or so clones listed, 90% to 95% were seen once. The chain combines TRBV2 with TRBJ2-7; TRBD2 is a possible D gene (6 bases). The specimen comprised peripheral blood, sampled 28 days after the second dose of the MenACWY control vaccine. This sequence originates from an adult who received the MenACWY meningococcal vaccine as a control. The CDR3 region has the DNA TGTGCCAGCAGTGACGGAGGGGTCGAGCAGTACTTC. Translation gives CASSDGGVEQYF.